This T cell receptor beta chain is drawn from a study of blood T cell repertoires in COVID-19 (dated by TCRdb to the early 2020s). At the level of the whole study: Collaborator samples came from the United States, Italy and Spain and covered acute and convalescent phases of COVID-19. The material from the prospective study consisted of cDNA or gDNA derived from T cells, B-cell-depleted T cells, or PBMCs. The dataset comprised deeply sampled blood TCRbeta repertoires from subjects exposed to, actively infected with, or recovered from COVID-19. The repertoires were made available in a free public database intended to serve as a resource for research on the immune response to SARS-CoV-2. The samples were drawn from two sources: the first 160 participants of the ongoing ImmuneRACE study, and 1,000 to 1,500 subjects contributed by 6 global collaborators. The sample metadata nearly always contained a de-identified subject ID, COVID-19 status, age in years and sex. HLA class I and class II types, where available, came from metadata supplied by the sample provider rather than from assay-based typing.

Each collaborating institution followed its own protocols to collect whole blood in K2EDTA tubes. For TCRbeta analysis, collaborators shipped samples as frozen whole blood, isolated PBMCs, or DNA extracted from either of those sample types. Note on this clone: What this receptor recognizes is not known. No base quality information exists; no much larger clone differs at one position.

The CDR3, cysteine through phenylalanine, is 12 amino acids long. The CDR3 DNA has 36 bases and is translated from base 1. Trimming at the junction amounts to 5 bases on V and 6 bases on J, and the germline ends lie 7 bases apart. The germline V gene (reference sequence) yields MNHEY for CDR1 and SMNVEV for CDR2. TCRbeta CDR3 regions were amplified from genomic DNA using the immunoSEQ Assay, a bias-controlled multiplex PCR. Turning to the authors' computational methods: Nucleated cell counts per sample were estimated from amplification of reference gene primers within the assay. To quantify the absolute abundance of each unique TCRbeta CDR3 rearrangement, sequence reads were collapsed and filtered. For each sample, productive Simpson clonality was calculated as the square root of Simpson's diversity index over productive rearrangements. Not all clones reach the TCRdb copy of this immuneACCESS table, which keeps in-frame sequences only. Checked studies attribute under half of the gap to unresolved V genes and leave the rest unexplained. For V, J and clone size, that table is used; D and trimming come from the DNA. For this sample the table gives around 80,000 clones, of which around 79% were detected only once. The biggest ten clones account for 12% of the sample.

Broad study findings and their caveats: The quantity of clinical and demographic metadata differed by source and by participant and was supplied without curation.

The clonotype was recovered from a man aged 80 or over with acute or convalescent COVID-19. The sample comprised peripheral blood. The V gene is TRBV27 and the J gene is TRBJ2-2; there is no confident call for the D gene. This receptor carries the CDR3 CASSPLSGELFF. The nucleotide sequence reads as follows: TGTGCCAGCAGTCCCTTATCCGGGGAGCTGTTTTTT.